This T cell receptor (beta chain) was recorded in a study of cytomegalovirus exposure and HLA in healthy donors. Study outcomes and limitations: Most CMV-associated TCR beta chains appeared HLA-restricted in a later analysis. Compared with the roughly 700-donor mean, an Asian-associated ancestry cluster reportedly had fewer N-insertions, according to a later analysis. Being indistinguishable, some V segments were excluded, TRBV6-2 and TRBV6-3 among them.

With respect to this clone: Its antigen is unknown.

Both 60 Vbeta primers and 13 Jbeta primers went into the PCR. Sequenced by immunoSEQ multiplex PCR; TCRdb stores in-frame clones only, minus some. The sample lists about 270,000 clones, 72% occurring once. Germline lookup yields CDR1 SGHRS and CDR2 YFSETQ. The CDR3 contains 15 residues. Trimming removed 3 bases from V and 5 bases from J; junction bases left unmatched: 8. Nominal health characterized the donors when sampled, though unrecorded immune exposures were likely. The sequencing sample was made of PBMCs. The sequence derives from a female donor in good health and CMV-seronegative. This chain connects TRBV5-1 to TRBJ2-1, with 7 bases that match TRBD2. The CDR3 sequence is CASSSGAGSDNEQFF. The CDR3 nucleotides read TGCGCCAGCAGCTCCGGAGCGGGATCCGACAATGAGCAGTTCTTC.